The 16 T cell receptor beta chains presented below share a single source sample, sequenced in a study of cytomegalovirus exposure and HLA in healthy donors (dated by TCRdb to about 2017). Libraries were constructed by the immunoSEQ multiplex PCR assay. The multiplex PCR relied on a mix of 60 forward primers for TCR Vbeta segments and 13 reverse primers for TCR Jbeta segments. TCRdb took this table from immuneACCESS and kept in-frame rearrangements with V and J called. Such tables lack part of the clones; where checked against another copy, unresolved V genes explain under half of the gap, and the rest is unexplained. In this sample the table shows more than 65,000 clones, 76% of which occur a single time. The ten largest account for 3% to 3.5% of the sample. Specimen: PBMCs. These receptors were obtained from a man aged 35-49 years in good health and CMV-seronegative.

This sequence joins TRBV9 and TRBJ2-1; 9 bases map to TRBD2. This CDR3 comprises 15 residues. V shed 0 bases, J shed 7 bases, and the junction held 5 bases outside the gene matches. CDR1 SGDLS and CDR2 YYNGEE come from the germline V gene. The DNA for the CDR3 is TGTGCCAGCAGCGTAGGGGGCGGGGGGGAAAATGAGCAGTTCTTC. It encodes CASSVGGGGENEQFF.

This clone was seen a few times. The CDR3 region has the DNA TGTGCCAGCAGAAGGGACAGGTCCTTCTATGGCTACACCTTC. Encoded protein: CASRRDRSFYGYTF. The rearrangement joins TRBV2 to TRBJ1-2; TRBD1 matches at 8 bases. The CDR3 sequence is 14 residues long. Germline V gene data show CDR1 as SNHLY and CDR2 as FYNNEI. The V gene end was trimmed by 6 bases and the J gene end by 4 bases; junction bases not matched to a gene: 7.

The DNA of the CDR3 is TGTGCCAGCAGTGAATGGGGGGGGCCCAAGAGGTTGTACTTC. It encodes CASSEWGGPKRLYF. V and J are TRBV6-1 and TRBJ2-7, with D possibly being TRBD2 (7 bases). The V and J ends lost 2 bases and 12 bases respectively, with 20 bases between them. The CDR3 is 14 amino acids. Germline CDR1 MNHNS, CDR2 SASEGT.

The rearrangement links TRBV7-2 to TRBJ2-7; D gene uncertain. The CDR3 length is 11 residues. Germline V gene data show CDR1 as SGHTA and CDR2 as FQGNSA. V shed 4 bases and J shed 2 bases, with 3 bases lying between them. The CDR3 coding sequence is TGTGCCAGCAGCTCCGCCTACGAGCAGTACTTC. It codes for CASSSAYEQYF.

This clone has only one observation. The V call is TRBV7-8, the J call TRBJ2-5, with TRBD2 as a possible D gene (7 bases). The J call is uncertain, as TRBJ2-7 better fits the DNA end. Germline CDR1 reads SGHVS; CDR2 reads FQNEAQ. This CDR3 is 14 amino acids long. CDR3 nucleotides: TGTGCCAGCAGCTTAGGGGCGGGGGCCCACGAGCAGTACTTC. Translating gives CASSLGAGAHEQYF.

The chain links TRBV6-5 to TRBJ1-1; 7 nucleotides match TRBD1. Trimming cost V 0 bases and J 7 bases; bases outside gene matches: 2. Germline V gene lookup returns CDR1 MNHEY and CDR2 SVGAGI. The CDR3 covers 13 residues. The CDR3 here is CASSYSRTGEAFF. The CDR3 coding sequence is TGTGCCAGCAGTTACTCGCGGACAGGTGAAGCTTTCTTT.

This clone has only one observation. The CDR3 loop reads CASSDSTGGDQPQHF. CDR3 DNA: TGTGCCAGCAGTGACTCGACAGGGGGAGATCAGCCCCAGCATTTT. The chain uses TRBV6-4 and TRBJ1-5; 9 nucleotides match TRBD1. The germline CDR1 and CDR2 sequences are MRHNA and SNTAGT. This CDR3 is 15 amino acids long. Trimming took 0 bases from V and 5 from J; bases not matched to a gene: 2.

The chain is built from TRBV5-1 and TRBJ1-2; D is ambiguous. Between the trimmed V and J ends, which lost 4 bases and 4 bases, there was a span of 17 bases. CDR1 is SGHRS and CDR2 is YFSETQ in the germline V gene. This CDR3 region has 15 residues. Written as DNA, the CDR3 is TGCGCCAGCAGCGCAGACTTTGAGTGGAGCTATGGCTACACCTTC. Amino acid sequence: CASSADFEWSYGYTF. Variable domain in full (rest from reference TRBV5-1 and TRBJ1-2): KAGVTQTPRYLIKTRGQQVTLSCSPISGHRSVSWYQQTPGQGLQFLFEYFSETQRNKGNFPGRFSGRQFSNSRSEMNVSTLELGDSALYLCASSADFEWSYGYTFGSGTRLTVV.

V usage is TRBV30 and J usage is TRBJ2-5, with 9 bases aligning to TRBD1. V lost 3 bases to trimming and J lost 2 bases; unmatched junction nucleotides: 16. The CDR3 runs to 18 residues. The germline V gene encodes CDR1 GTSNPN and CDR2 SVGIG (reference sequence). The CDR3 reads CAWRVKQGARWGQETQYF. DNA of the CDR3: TGTGCCTGGAGGGTGAAACAGGGGGCCAGGTGGGGTCAAGAGACCCAGTACTTC.

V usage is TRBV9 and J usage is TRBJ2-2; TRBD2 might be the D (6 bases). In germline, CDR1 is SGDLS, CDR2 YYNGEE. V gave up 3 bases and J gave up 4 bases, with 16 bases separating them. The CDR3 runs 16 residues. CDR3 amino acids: CASSAPGTGGTGELFF. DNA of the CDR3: TGTGCCAGCAGCGCCCCCGGGACCGGGGGCACCGGGGAGCTGTTTTTT. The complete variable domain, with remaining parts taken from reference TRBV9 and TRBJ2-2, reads DSGVTQTPKHLITATGQRVTLRCSPRSGDLSVYWYQQSLDQGLQFLIQYYNGEERAKGNILERFSAQQFPDLHSELNLSSLELGDSALYFCASSAPGTGGTGELFFGEGSRLTVL.

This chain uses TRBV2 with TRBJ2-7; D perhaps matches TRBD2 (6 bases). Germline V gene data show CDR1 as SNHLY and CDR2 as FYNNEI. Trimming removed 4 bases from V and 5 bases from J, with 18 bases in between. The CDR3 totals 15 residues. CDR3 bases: TGTGCCAGCAGTGTCCGGGGGACGATAATCCACGAGCAGTACTTC. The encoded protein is CASSVRGTIIHEQYF. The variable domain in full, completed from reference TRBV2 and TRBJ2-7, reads EPEVTQTPSHQVTQMGQEVILRCVPISNHLYFYWYRQILGQKVEFLVSFYNNEISEKSEIFDDQFSVERPDGSNFTLKIRSTKLEDSAMYFCASSVRGTIIHEQYFGPGTRLTVT.

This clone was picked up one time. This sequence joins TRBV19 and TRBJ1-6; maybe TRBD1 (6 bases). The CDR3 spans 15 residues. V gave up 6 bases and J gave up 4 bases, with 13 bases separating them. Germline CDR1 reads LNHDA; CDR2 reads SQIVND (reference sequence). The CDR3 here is CASRSGGWYNSPLHF. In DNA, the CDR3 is TGTGCCAGTAGATCGGGGGGCTGGTATAATTCACCCCTCCACTTT. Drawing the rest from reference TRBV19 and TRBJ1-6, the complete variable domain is DGGITQSPKYLFRKEGQNVTLSCEQNLNHDAMYWYRQDPGQGLRLIYYSQIVNDFQKGDIAEGYSVSREKKESFPLTVTSAQKNPTAFYLCASRSGGWYNSPLHFGNGTRLTVT.

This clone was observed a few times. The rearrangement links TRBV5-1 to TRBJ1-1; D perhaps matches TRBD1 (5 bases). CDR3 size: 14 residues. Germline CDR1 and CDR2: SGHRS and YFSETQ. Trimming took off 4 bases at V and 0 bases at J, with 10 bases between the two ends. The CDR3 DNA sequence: TGCGCCAGCAGCGAACCGACAGTGAACACTGAAGCTTTCTTT. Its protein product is CASSEPTVNTEAFF.

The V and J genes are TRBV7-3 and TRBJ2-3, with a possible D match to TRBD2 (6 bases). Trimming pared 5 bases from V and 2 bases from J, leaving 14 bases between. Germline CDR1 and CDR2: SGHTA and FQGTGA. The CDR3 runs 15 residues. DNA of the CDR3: TGTGCCAGCAGCCGACGGGGGACGGCCACAGATACGCAGTATTTT. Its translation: CASSRRGTATDTQYF.

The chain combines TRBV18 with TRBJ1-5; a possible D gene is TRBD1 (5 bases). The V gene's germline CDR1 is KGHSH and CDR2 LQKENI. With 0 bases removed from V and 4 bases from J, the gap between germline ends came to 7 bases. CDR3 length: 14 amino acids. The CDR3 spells CASSPPTVNQPQHF. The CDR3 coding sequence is TGTGCCAGCTCACCACCGACAGTTAATCAGCCCCAGCATTTT.

The CDR3 nucleotides read TGCGCCAGCGGTCCTTGGGGGACAGGGAGCCCTATGAACACTGAAGCTTTCTTT. It encodes CASGPWGTGSPMNTEAFF. This chain joins TRBV5-1 and TRBJ1-1, with 9 bases aligning to TRBD1. The CDR3 contains 18 residues. CDR1 SGHRS and CDR2 YFSETQ come from the germline V gene. Trimming took 7 bases from V and 0 from J; bases not matched to a gene: 16.